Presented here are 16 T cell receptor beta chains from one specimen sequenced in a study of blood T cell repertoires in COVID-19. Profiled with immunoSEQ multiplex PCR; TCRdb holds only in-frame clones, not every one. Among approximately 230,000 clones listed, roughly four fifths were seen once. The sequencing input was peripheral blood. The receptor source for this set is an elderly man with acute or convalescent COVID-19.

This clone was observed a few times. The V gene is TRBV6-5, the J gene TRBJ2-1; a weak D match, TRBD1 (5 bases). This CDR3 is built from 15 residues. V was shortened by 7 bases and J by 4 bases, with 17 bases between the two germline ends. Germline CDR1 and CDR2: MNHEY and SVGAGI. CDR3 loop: CASTFDRATYNEQFF. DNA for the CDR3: TGTGCCAGCACCTTCGACAGAGCTACTTACAATGAGCAGTTCTTC.

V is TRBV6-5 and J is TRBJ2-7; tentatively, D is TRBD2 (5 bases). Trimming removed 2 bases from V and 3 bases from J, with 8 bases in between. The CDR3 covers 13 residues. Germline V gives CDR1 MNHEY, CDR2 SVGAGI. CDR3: CASSYLRDYEQYF. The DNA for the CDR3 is TGTGCCAGCAGTTACCTCCGGGACTACGAGCAGTACTTC.

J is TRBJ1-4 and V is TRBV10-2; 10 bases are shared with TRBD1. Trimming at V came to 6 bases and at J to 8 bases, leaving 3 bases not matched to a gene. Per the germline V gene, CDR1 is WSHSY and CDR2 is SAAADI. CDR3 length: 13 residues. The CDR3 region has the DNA TGCGCCAGCAGACCGGGACAGGGGGAAAAACTGTTTTTT. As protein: CASRPGQGEKLFF.

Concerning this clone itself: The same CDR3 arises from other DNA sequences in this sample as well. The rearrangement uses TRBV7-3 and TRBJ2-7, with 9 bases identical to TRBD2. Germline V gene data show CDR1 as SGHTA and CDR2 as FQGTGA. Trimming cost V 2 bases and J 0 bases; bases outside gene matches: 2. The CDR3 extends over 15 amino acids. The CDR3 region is CASSLAGGSSYEQYF. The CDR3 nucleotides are TGTGCCAGCAGCTTAGCGGGAGGGTCCTCCTACGAGCAGTACTTC.

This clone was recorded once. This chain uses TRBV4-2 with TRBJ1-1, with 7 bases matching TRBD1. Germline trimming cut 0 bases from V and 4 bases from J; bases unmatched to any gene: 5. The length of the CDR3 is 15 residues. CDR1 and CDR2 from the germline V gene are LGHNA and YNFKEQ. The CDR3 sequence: CASSQDLGGLTEAFF. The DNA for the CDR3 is TGTGCCAGCAGCCAAGACCTAGGGGGCCTCACTGAAGCTTTCTTT.

The CDR3 here is CASSSTGGREKLFF. In DNA, the CDR3 is TGTGCCAGCAGCTCCACAGGGGGTCGGGAAAAACTGTTTTTT. The chain joins TRBV6-6 to TRBJ1-4; 8 positions agree with TRBD1. Germline CDR1 reads MNHNY; CDR2 reads SVGAGI (reference sequence). The CDR3 spans 14 residues. V dropped 6 bases and J dropped 8; count of bases not matched to a gene: 8.

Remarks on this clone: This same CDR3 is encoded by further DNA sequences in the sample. CDR3 sequence: CASSPGQHTEAFF. In nucleotides, the CDR3 is TGTGCCAGCTCGCCAGGACAGCACACTGAAGCTTTCTTT. The V and J genes are TRBV18 and TRBJ1-1; possible D gene TRBD1, 6 bases. The ends were cut back, 6 bases at V and 3 bases at J, with 11 bases in the middle. CDR3 length: 13 residues. CDR1 KGHSH and CDR2 LQKENI come from the germline V gene.

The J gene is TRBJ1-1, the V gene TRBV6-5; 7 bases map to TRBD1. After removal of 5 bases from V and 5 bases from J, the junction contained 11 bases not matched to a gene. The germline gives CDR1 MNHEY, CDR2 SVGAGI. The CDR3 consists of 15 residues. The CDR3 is CASSLTSTGRTEAFF. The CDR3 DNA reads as TGTGCCAGCAGTCTTACCTCGACAGGGAGGACTGAAGCTTTCTTT.

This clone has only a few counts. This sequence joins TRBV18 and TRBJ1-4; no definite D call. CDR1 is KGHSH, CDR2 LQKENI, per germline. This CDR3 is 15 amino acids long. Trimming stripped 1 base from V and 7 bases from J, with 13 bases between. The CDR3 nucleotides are TGTGCCAGCTCACCACAAAAGGAGTTAGGTGAAAAACTGTTTTTT. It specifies CASSPQKELGEKLFF.

CDR3 sequence (DNA): TGCGCCAGCACCCTTCAGGGGGCAGATACGCAGTATTTT. It specifies CASTLQGADTQYF. The V and J genes are TRBV5-1 and TRBJ2-3, with TRBD1 matching over 7 bases. This CDR3 is 13 amino acids long. J gave up 4 bases and V 6 bases, and 5 bases lay outside the gene matches. CDR1 SGHRS and CDR2 YFSETQ come from the germline V gene.

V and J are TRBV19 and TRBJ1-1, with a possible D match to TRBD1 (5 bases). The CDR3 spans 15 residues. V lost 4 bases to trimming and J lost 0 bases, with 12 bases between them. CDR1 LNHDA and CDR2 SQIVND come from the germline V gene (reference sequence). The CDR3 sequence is CASSKDKPMNTEAFF. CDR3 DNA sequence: TGTGCCAGTAGTAAGGACAAGCCTATGAACACTGAAGCTTTCTTT.

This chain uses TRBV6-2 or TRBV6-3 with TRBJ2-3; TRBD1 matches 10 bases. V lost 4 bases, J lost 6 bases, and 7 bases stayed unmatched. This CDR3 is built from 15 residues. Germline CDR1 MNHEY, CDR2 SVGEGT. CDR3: CASSWRDRGSDTQYF. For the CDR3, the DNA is TGTGCCAGCAGTTGGCGGGACAGGGGATCGGATACGCAGTATTTT.

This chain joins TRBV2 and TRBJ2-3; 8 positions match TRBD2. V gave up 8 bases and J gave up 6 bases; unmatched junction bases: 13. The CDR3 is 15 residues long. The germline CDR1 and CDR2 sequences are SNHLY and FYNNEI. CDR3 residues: CASSAGGGSMDTQYF. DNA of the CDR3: TGTGCCAGCTCCGCGGGGGGTGGGTCAATGGATACGCAGTATTTT.

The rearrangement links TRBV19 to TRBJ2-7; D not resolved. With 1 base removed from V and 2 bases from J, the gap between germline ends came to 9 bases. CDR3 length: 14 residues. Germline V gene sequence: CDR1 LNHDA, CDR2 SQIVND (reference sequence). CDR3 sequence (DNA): TGTGCCAGTAGTATAGTGTCCAGAACCTACGAGCAGTACTTC. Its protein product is CASSIVSRTYEQYF.

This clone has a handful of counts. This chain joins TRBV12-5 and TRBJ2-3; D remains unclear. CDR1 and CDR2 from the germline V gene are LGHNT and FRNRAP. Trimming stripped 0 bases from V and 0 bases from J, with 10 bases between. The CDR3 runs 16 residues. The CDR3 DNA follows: TGTGCTAGTGGTTTGGTAGTCACTGGTAGCACAGATACGCAGTATTTT. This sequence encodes CASGLVVTGSTDTQYF.

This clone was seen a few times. CDR3 bases: TGTGCCAGCAGTCGTCCGGGGAGAGGAGATTACACTGAAGCTTTCTTT. Amino acids: CASSRPGRGDYTEAFF. The chain has TRBV27 and TRBJ1-1; no clear D gene. The CDR3 contains 16 residues. Trimming cost V 5 bases and J 3 bases, with 19 bases left between them. Per germline, CDR1 MNHEY and CDR2 SMNVEV (reference sequence).